This T cell receptor (beta chain) was retrieved from a study of breast tumors, draining lymph nodes, adjacent tissues. Whole-study results and caveats: Luminal-like breast cancer showed significantly higher tumor–nontumor repertoire similarity than basal-like. Compared with lymph nodes, tumors were less diverse; compared with nontumor tissue, more. Findings are consistent with lymph node origin and intratumoral expansion of most tumor T cells.

Many counts were recorded for this clonotype. What it recognizes is unknown. TCRdb used MiXCR to reprocess the multiplex PCR reads, holding one entry per CDR3 protein. The sample lists more than 20,000 distinct CDR3 sequences; roughly 21% were seen once. Germline V CDR1 and CDR2: SGHVS, FQNEAQ. The CDR3 is made up of 18 amino acids. Germline trimming cut 5 bases from V and 1 base from J; bases unmatched to any gene: 10. The chain uses TRBV7-8 and TRBJ2-5, with 13 bases matching TRBD2. The sample consisted of breast tumor tissue. The sequence was obtained from a female donor with breast cancer. Some clones in this sample may be carry-over from other donors' samples. The CDR3 reads CASSLRTSGSSGQETQYF. The CDR3 region has the DNA TGTGCCAGCAGCCTACGGACTAGCGGGAGTTCGGGCCAAGAGACCCAGTACTTC.